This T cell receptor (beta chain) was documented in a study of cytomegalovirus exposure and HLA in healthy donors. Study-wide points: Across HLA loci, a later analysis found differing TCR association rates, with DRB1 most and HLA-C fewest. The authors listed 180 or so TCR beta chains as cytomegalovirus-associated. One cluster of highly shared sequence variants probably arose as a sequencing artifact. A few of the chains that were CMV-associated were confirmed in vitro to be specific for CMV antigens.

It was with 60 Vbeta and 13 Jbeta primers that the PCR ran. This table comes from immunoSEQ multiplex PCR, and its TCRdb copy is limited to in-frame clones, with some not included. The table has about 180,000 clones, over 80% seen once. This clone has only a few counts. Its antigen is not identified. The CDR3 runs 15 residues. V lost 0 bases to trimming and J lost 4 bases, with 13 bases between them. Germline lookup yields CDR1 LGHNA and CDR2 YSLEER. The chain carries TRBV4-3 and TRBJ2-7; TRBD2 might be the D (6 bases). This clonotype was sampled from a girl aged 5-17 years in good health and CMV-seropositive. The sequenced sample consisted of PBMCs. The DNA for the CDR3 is TGCGCCAGCAGCCAAGATTCCGGGGGTTATTACGAGCAGTACTTC. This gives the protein CASSQDSGGYYEQYF.